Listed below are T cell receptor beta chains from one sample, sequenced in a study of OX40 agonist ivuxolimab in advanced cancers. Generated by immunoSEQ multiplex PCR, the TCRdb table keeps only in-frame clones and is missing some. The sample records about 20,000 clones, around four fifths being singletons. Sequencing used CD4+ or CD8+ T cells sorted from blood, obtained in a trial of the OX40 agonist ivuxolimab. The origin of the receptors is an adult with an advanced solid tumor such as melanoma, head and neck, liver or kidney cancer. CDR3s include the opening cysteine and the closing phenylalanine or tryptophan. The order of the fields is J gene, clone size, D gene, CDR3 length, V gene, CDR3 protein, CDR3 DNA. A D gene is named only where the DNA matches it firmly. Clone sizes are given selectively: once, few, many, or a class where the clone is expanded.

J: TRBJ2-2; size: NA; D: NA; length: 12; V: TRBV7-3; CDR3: CASSLGTGELFF; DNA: TGTGCCAGCAGCTTAGGCACCGGGGAGCTGTTTTTT
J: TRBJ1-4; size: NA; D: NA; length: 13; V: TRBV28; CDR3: CASSRGDDEKLFF; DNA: TGTGCCAGCTCGAGAGGGGACGATGAAAAACTGTTTTTT
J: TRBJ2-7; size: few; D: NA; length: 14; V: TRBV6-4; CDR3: CASSPSLGAGEQYF; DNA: TGTGCCAGCAGCCCTTCCCTAGGGGCAGGAGAGCAGTACTTC
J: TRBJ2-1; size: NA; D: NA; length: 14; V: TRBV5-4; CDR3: CASSVRDNSNEQFF; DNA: TGTGCCAGCAGCGTCCGGGACAACTCCAATGAGCAGTTCTTC
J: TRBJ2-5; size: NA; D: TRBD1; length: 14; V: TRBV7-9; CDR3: CASSLTGASETQYF; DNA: TGTGCCAGCAGCCTGACAGGGGCTTCGGAGACCCAGTACTTC
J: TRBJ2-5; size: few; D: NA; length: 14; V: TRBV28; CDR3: CASSPLGFQETQYF; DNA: TGTGCCAGCAGTCCTTTGGGGTTCCAAGAGACCCAGTACTTC
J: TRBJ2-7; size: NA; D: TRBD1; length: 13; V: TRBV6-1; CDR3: CASSRQGSYEQYF; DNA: TGTGCCAGCAGTCGACAGGGCTCCTACGAGCAGTACTTC
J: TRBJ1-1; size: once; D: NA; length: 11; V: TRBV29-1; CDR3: CSVAKNTEAFF; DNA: TGCAGCGTTGCAAAGAACACTGAAGCTTTCTTT
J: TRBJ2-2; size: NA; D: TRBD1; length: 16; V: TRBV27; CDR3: CASTITGGDDTGELFF; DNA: TGTGCCAGCACTATAACAGGGGGCGACGACACCGGGGAGCTGTTTTTT
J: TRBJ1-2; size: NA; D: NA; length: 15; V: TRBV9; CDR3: CASSPWGAPGPDYTF; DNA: TGTGCCAGCAGCCCATGGGGGGCCCCCGGGCCCGACTACACCTTC
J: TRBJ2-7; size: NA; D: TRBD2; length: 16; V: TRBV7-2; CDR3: CASSFGTSGSSYEQYF; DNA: TGTGCCAGCAGCTTTGGGACTAGCGGGAGCTCCTACGAGCAGTACTTC
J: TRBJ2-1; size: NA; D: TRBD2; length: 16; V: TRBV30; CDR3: CAWSRWERESLNEQFF; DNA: TGTGCCTGGAGTCGCTGGGAGCGGGAGTCCTTAAATGAGCAGTTCTTC
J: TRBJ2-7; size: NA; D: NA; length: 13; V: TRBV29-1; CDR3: CSALRLDSYEQYF; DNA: TGCAGCGCCCTCAGACTAGACTCCTACGAGCAGTACTTC
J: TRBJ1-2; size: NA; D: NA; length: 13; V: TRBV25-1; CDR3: CASSIRDLDGYTF; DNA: TGTGCCAGCAGTATCCGGGATCTTGATGGCTACACCTTC
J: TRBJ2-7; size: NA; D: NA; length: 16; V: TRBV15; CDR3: CATSRDEGSRGYEQYF; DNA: TGTGCCACCAGCAGAGATGAAGGGTCCCGGGGCTACGAGCAGTACTTC
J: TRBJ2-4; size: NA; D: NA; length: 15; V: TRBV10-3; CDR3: CAISGDGGAKNIQYF; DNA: TGTGCCATCAGTGGAGACGGGGGAGCCAAAAACATTCAGTACTTC
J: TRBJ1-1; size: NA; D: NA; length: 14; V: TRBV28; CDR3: CASRATAMNTEAFF; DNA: TGTGCCAGCAGGGCGACAGCGATGAACACTGAAGCTTTCTTT
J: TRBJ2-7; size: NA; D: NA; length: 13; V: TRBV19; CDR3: CASSMGDNYEQYF; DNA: TGTGCCAGTAGTATGGGGGACAACTACGAGCAGTACTTC
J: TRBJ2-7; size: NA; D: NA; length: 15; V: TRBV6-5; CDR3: CASSSGAASSYEQYF; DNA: TGTGCCAGCAGTTCCGGGGCCGCGAGCTCCTACGAGCAGTACTTC
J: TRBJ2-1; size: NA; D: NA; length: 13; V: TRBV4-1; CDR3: CASSQDRGGEQFF; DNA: TGCGCCAGCAGCCAAGATCGCGGAGGAGAGCAGTTCTTC
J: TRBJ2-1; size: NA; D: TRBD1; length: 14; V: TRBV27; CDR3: CASSFLDRANEQFF; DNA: TGTGCCAGCAGTTTCCTGGACAGGGCTAATGAGCAGTTCTTC
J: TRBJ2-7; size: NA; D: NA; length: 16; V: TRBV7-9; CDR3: CASSADSGSNSYEQYF; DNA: TGTGCCAGCAGCGCCGACTCGGGGAGTAACTCCTACGAGCAGTACTTC
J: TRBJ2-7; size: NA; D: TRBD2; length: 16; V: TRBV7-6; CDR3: CASSLGGGGRVYEQYF; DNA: TGTGCCAGCAGCTTAGGGGGGGGAGGCAGGGTCTACGAGCAGTACTTC
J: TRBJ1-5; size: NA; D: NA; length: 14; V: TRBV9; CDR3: CASSPDGGGQPQHF; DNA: TGTGCCAGCAGCCCCGACGGAGGTGGGCAGCCCCAGCATTTT
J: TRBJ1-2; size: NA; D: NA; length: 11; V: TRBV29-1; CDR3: CSVSGGDGYTF; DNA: TGCAGCGTTTCGGGTGGGGATGGCTACACCTTC